Listed below are T cell receptor beta chains from one sample, sequenced in a study of shared clonotypes between healthy human individuals. Libraries were prepared by immunoSEQ multiplex PCR; TCRdb keeps only in-frame clonotypes and omits some of them. The sample consists of about 680,000 clones, about 78% of them appearing once. Material: memory CD4+ T cells sorted from blood. The receptor set was obtained from a woman younger than 45 in good health. Each CDR3 is given with its conserved first and last residue. D genes are given only for firm matches. A row's size may be missing; if present it is once, few, many or a size class.

J gene	D gene	clone size	V gene	CDR3 protein	CDR3 DNA
TRBJ2-1	TRBD2	.	TRBV19	CASRASGRALHEQFF	TGTGCCAGTAGGGCTAGCGGGAGGGCCCTTCATGAGCAGTTCTTC
TRBJ2-7	TRBD1	.	TRBV28	CASSLARTGGPKQYF	TGTGCCAGCAGCCTAGCTAGGACAGGGGGCCCTAAGCAGTACTTC
TRBJ2-7	.	.	TRBV5-1	CASSLAFLSSYEQYF	TGCGCCAGCAGCTTGGCCTTTCTAAGCTCCTACGAGCAGTACTTC
TRBJ1-2	TRBD1	.	TRBV2	CASTATGGGYGYTF	TGTGCCAGCACCGCGACAGGGGGCGGATACGGCTACACCTTC
TRBJ2-3	TRBD1	.	TRBV5-1	CASSRTGGLSTDTQYF	TGCGCCAGCAGCCGCACAGGGGGACTGAGCACAGATACGCAGTATTTT
TRBJ2-2	.	.	TRBV9	CASSVGTGELFF	TGTGCCAGCAGCGTTGGAACCGGGGAGCTGTTTTTT
TRBJ2-1	TRBD2	few	TRBV7-2	CASSLQRDSYNEQFF	TGTGCCAGCAGCTTGCAGCGGGACTCCTACAATGAGCAGTTCTTC
TRBJ1-4	.	.	TRBV28	CASSFWGETNEKLFF	TGTGCCAGCAGTTTCTGGGGCGAAACTAATGAAAAACTGTTTTTT
TRBJ2-7	TRBD2	few	TRBV6-5	CASFSGAYEQYF	TGTGCCAGCTTCAGCGGGGCCTACGAGCAGTACTTC
TRBJ2-5	.	.	TRBV19	CASNIPGGGQETQYF	TGTGCCAGTAACATACCGGGCGGCGGCCAAGAGACCCAGTACTTC
TRBJ2-7	TRBD1	.	TRBV7-9	CASSGQGVRFDGEQYF	TGTGCCAGCAGCGGGCAGGGGGTCCGTTTTGATGGCGAGCAGTACTTC
TRBJ1-4	TRBD1	.	TRBV4-1	CASSHGDWDRNEKLFF	TGCGCCAGCAGCCATGGAGATTGGGACAGGAATGAAAAACTGTTTTTT
TRBJ1-4	.	.	TRBV7-9	CASSLGGPEEGLVLEKLFF	TGTGCCAGCAGCTTAGGGGGGCCCGAGGAAGGCTTAGTCCTTGAAAAACTGTTTTTT
TRBJ2-1	.	once	TRBV4-2	CASSQEGLTNEQFF	TGTGCCAGCAGCCAAGAAGGGCTAACCAATGAGCAGTTCTTC
TRBJ1-1	TRBD1	.	TRBV10-1	CASSAGGGWNTEAFF	TGCGCCAGCAGTGCGGGAGGGGGCTGGAACACTGAAGCTTTCTTT
TRBJ1-5	TRBD1	.	TRBV19	CAVGARDRFQPQHF	TGTGCCGTAGGTGCCCGGGACAGATTTCAGCCCCAGCATTTT
TRBJ2-5	TRBD1	.	TRBV5-1	CASSLAGTGVGETQYF	TGCGCCAGCAGCTTGGCCGGGACAGGGGTGGGAGAGACCCAGTACTTC
TRBJ1-1	.	.	TRBV18	CASSPRGGWTEAFF	TGTGCCAGCTCACCACGTGGGGGCTGGACTGAAGCTTTCTTT
TRBJ1-4	.	.	TRBV28	CASSSTGTSVEARGKLFF	TGTGCCAGCAGTTCCACCGGGACATCCGTTGAGGCCCGTGGAAAACTGTTTTTT
TRBJ1-5	.	.	TRBV19	CASSPTGSGANQPQHF	TGTGCCAGTAGTCCCACAGGGTCAGGGGCAAATCAGCCCCAGCATTTT
TRBJ1-2	.	.	TRBV10-2	CASSESWSNYGYTF	TGCGCCAGCAGTGAGTCCTGGTCTAACTATGGCTACACCTTC
TRBJ1-5	.	.	TRBV28	CASMSWGHDQPQHF	TGTGCCAGCATGAGCTGGGGTCATGATCAGCCCCAGCATTTT